A selection of T cell receptor beta chains follows, all from one sample in a study of identical twins. TCRdb passed the 5' RACE reads through MiXCR, listing each CDR3 protein once. The repertoire holds 350,000 to 600,000 distinct CDR3 sequences, with 12% to 15% as singletons. These same data were also listed under a study on yellow fever vaccine responses in identical twins.

Input material: CD4+ T cells sorted from blood. The receptor source for this set is a woman in her late teens or twenties in good health. Both conserved end residues are part of each CDR3. A D gene is named only where the DNA matches it firmly. Size is omitted from some rows. Given values are once, few, many or a class for expanded clones.

few	TRBV20-1	TRBD1	TRBJ1-1	14	CSARPRTGGTEAFF	TGCAGTGCAAGACCGAGGACAGGAGGGACTGAAGCTTTCTTT
-	TRBV28	-	TRBJ2-1	10	CASKGNEQFF	TGTGCCAGCAAGGGGAATGAGCAGTTCTTC
few	TRBV12-3/TRBV12-4	-	TRBJ1-6	13	CASSSYTGKALHF	TGTGCCAGCAGTTCCTATACAGGGAAGGCCCTCCACTTT
-	TRBV3-1	TRBD2	TRBJ2-3	15	CASSPLAGTTDTQYF	TGTGCCAGCAGCCCACTAGCGGGAACCACAGATACGCAGTATTTT
-	TRBV6-5	-	TRBJ2-3	17	CASSYSKGGGIADTQYF	TGTGCCAGCAGTTACTCGAAAGGGGGCGGGATCGCAGATACGCAGTATTTT
-	TRBV29-1	-	TRBJ2-5	13	CSVEDGSTETQYF	TGCAGCGTTGAGGACGGAAGTACGGAGACCCAGTACTTC
few	TRBV5-4	-	TRBJ1-5	14	CASSSGPRGQPQHF	TGTGCCAGCAGCTCAGGTCCGAGGGGACAGCCCCAGCATTTT
many	TRBV24-1	-	TRBJ2-1	15	CATSDLSGNYNEQFF	TGTGCCACCAGTGATTTATCCGGGAACTACAATGAGCAGTTCTTC
-	TRBV9	TRBD2	TRBJ2-2	16	CASMASGSGSTGELFF	TGTGCCAGCATGGCTAGCGGGAGTGGAAGCACCGGGGAGCTGTTTTTT
-	TRBV9	TRBD2	TRBJ2-7	16	CASSVGGSGGLYEQYF	TGTGCCAGCAGCGTAGGGGGTAGCGGGGGACTCTACGAGCAGTACTTC
many	TRBV30	-	TRBJ2-1	14	CAWSVGLARAEQFF	TGTGCCTGGAGTGTAGGGCTAGCGCGGGCTGAGCAGTTCTTC
-	TRBV6-5	TRBD1	TRBJ2-1	15	CASSYRGQGDNEQFF	TGTGCCAGCAGTTATAGGGGACAGGGGGATAATGAGCAGTTCTTC
few	TRBV7-9	TRBD2	TRBJ2-4	16	CASSFLAGVTPNIQYF	TGTGCCAGCAGCTTCTTAGCGGGAGTCACCCCAAACATTCAGTACTTC
few	TRBV7-2	-	TRBJ2-2	15	CASQVSGLGTGELFF	TGTGCCAGCCAGGTTTCAGGGCTGGGCACCGGGGAGCTGTTTTTT
few	TRBV6-1	TRBD2	TRBJ2-5	15	CASSLTSGKQETQYF	TGTGCCAGCAGCCTGACTAGCGGTAAACAAGAGACCCAGTACTTC
-	TRBV11-2	TRBD2	TRBJ2-7	15	CASSLTPSGAGEQYF	TGTGCCAGCAGCTTGACCCCTAGCGGGGCTGGGGAGCAGTACTTC
-	TRBV7-2	-	TRBJ2-3	16	CASSLVGGANTDTQYF	TGTGCCAGCAGCTTAGTAGGCGGGGCAAACACAGATACGCAGTATTTT
many	TRBV7-8	-	TRBJ2-5	14	CASSLGRGQETQYF	TGTGCCAGCAGCTTAGGGAGGGGGCAAGAGACCCAGTACTTC
-	TRBV15	TRBD2	TRBJ2-7	18	CATSREPGLAENSYEQYF	TGTGCCACCAGCAGAGAGCCGGGACTAGCGGAAAACTCCTACGAGCAGTACTTC
-	TRBV7-9	-	TRBJ2-4	14	CASSLTGLGNIQYF	TGTGCCAGCAGCTTAACCGGCTTGGGAAACATTCAGTACTTC
-	TRBV10-3	TRBD1	TRBJ2-1	13	CAISLLTGVAQFF	TGTGCCATCAGTCTTCTAACAGGGGTTGCGCAGTTCTTC
few	TRBV29-1	TRBD1	TRBJ2-3	13	CSAIEGGPDTQYF	TGCAGCGCCATTGAAGGGGGCCCAGATACGCAGTATTTT
-	TRBV4-3	-	TRBJ1-2	13	CASSQSGVYGYTF	TGCGCCAGCAGCCAATCCGGGGTCTATGGCTACACCTTC
few	TRBV6-1	TRBD2	TRBJ2-3	15	CASRAGRWWTDTQYF	TGTGCCAGCAGAGCGGGGAGGTGGTGGACAGATACGCAGTATTTT
-	TRBV20-1	TRBD2	TRBJ2-5	14	CSARRTSGRETQYF	TGCAGTGCTAGAAGGACTAGCGGGAGAGAGACCCAGTACTTC
-	TRBV2	-	TRBJ2-5	15	CASTGGPGSEETQYF	TGTGCCAGCACTGGGGGTCCAGGGTCGGAAGAGACCCAGTACTTC
-	TRBV5-6	TRBD1	TRBJ2-7	15	CASTYAGTASYEQYF	TGTGCCAGCACATACGCCGGGACAGCCTCCTACGAGCAGTACTTC
-	TRBV5-1	-	TRBJ1-4	14	CASSPGRENEKLFF	TGCGCCAGCAGCCCAGGACGCGAAAATGAAAAACTGTTTTTT
-	TRBV5-1	-	TRBJ2-1	15	CASSPGGQAYNEQFF	TGCGCCAGCAGCCCGGGGGGACAAGCCTACAATGAGCAGTTCTTC
few	TRBV6-2/TRBV6-3	-	TRBJ2-4	12	CASSYASHAQYF	TGTGCCAGCAGTTACGCATCCCACGCTCAGTACTTC
many	TRBV29-1	TRBD1	TRBJ2-7	13	CSAWTGDAYEQYF	TGCAGCGCTTGGACAGGGGACGCCTACGAGCAGTACTTC
-	TRBV7-8	-	TRBJ1-6	19	CASSWRQERISSYNSPLHF	TGTGCCAGCAGCTGGCGGCAGGAAAGAATTAGCTCCTATAATTCACCCCTCCACTTT
few	TRBV7-2	-	TRBJ2-1	13	CASSSPGRDIKFF	TGTGCCAGCAGCAGCCCGGGTCGGGACATCAAGTTCTTC
-	TRBV2	TRBD2	TRBJ2-3	13	CASTSGISDTQYF	TGTGCCAGCACTAGCGGGATTTCAGATACGCAGTATTTT
few	TRBV4-1	-	TRBJ2-5	13	CASSQVHGETQYF	TGCGCCAGCAGCCAAGTGCACGGGGAGACCCAGTACTTC
many	TRBV10-2	TRBD2	TRBJ2-7	15	CASSEPGLAEDEQYF	TGCGCCAGCAGTGAGCCGGGACTAGCGGAAGACGAGCAGTACTTC
-	TRBV14	TRBD1	TRBJ2-5	15	CASSWDRGRHETQYF	TGTGCCAGCAGCTGGGACAGGGGGCGACACGAGACCCAGTACTTC
few	TRBV15	-	TRBJ2-3	16	CATSRARGAGLDTQYF	TGTGCCACCAGCAGAGCCCGGGGGGCGGGTTTGGATACGCAGTATTTT